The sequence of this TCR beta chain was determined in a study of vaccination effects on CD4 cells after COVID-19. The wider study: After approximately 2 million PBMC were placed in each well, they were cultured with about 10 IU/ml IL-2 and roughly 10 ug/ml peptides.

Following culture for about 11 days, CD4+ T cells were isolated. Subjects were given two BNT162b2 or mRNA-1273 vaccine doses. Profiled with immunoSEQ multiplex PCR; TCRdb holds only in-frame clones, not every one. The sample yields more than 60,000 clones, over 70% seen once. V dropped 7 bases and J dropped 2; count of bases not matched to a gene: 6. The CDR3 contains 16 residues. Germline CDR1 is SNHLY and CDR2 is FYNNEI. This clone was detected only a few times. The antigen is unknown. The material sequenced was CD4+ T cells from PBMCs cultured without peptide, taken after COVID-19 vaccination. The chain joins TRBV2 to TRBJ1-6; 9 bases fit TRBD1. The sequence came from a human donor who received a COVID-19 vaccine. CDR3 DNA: TGTGCCAGCACCTGGGACAGGGTCGCCTATAATTCACCCCTCCACTTT. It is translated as CASTWDRVAYNSPLHF.